This TCR beta chain was identified in a study of T cell responses to AZD1222 COVID-19 vaccine. General observations from the study: White British donors predominated, females outnumbered males, and clonal diversity was possibly underestimated.

Per the germline V gene, CDR1 is SNHLY and CDR2 is FYNNEI. V was shortened by 5 bases and J by 0 bases, with 16 bases between the two germline ends. CDR3 length: 17 residues. The protocol was immunoSEQ multiplex PCR, while the TCRdb copy is restricted to in-frame clones and leaves out a portion. The table lists about 150,000 clones, roughly nine tenths of them singletons. Remarks on this clone: Its antigen is currently unknown.

Material: peripheral blood, obtained on day 0 of MenACWY control vaccination. The clonotype originates from an adult in good health. The chain uses TRBV2 and TRBJ2-2, with D uncertain. CDR3 nucleotide sequence: TGTGCCAGCAGTCTTTACCTAGACTGGGCGAACACCGGGGAGCTGTTTTTT. Translating it yields CASSLYLDWANTGELFF.